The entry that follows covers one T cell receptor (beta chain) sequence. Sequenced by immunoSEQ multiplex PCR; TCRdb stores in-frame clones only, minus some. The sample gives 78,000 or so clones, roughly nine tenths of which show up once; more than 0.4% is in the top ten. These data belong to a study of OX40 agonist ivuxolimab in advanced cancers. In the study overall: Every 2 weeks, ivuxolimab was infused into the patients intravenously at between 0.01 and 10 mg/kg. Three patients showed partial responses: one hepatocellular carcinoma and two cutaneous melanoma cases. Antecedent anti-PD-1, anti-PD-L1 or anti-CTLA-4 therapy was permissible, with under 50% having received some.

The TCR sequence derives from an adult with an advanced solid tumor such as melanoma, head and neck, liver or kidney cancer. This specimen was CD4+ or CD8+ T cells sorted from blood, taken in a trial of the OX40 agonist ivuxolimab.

The CDR3 DNA reads as TGTGCCTGGAGAACAGGGTTCTCTGGGGCCAACGTCCTGACTTTC. Translating gives CAWRTGFSGANVLTF. The chain recombines TRBV30 with TRBJ2-6; possibly TRBD1 for D (6 bases). The CDR3 length is 15 residues. Germline CDR1 GTSNPN, CDR2 SVGIG (reference sequence). The germline V and J ends were trimmed by 3 bases and 0 bases, with 9 bases remaining between them.